The present TCR beta chain was sequenced within a study of PD-1 blockade in classical Hodgkin lymphoma. Study outcomes and limitations: Complete responders entered with baseline diversity on par with newly diagnosed patients, the results showed. Why repertoires differed is undefined; disease activity or prior therapy possibly contributed. Later analyses included only patients treated at least 1 year post-ASCT. Healthy donors were reported to have higher baseline TCR diversity than newly diagnosed patients.

Trimming cost V 7 bases and J 5 bases; bases outside gene matches: 12. This CDR3 spans 16 amino acids. Per germline, CDR1 SNHLY and CDR2 FYNNEI. Time point meaning: cycle 4 day 1 (C4D1), after 5 to 7 weeks of nivolumab. Every patient was affected by relapse after autologous stem cell transplantation, while exposure to brentuximab vedotin was not uniform. As for this clone: Its cognate antigen is unknown.

Profiled with immunoSEQ multiplex PCR; TCRdb holds only in-frame clones, not every one. Counted here are roughly 100,000 clones, roughly 89% occurring once; the ten biggest clones make up about 20%. This sample comprised peripheral blood mononuclear cells (PBMCs), obtained before the fourth cycle of nivolumab. The chain is built from TRBV2 and TRBJ2-2, with TRBD2 identical over 8 bases. This clonotype was obtained from a human donor with classical Hodgkin lymphoma. In DNA, the CDR3 is TGTGCCAGCACCTCCCCCCCGACTAGCGATACCGGGGAGCTGTTTTTT. Translated, it gives CASTSPPTSDTGELFF.